A selection of T cell receptor beta chains follows, all from one sample in a study of tumor-infiltrating lymphocytes in primary liver carcinoma. One entry per CDR3 protein results from TCRdb running MiXCR on the multiplex PCR reads. Of 250,000 to 350,000 distinct CDR3 sequences listed, 50% to 60% were seen once; the top ten hold about a sixth. What was sequenced was peripheral blood. Every receptor here comes from a woman aged 25 to 39 with primary liver carcinoma and hepatitis B virus infection. Each CDR3 is given with its conserved first and last residue. A D gene is named only where the DNA matches it firmly. Expanded clones are given a class, and other clones once, few, many or no size at all.

length	size	V	D	J	DNA	CDR3
12	few	TRBV10-3	-	TRBJ2-7	TGTGCCATCGGGGACTCCATGGGCGAGCAGTACTTC	CAIGDSMGEQYF
8	-	TRBV7-9	-	TRBJ2-1	TGTGTCAGCAGCCCTTTTCTATTC	CVSSPFLF
14	-	TRBV11-1	-	TRBJ2-5	TGTGCCAGCAACTTATATCAGCGGCAAAAGACCCAGTACTTC	CASNLYQRQKTQYF
17	once	TRBV6-5	TRBD2	TRBJ2-7	TGTGCCGGCAGTTACTCGACCTGGGAGCGGGAGACGTACGAGCAGTACTTC	CAGSYSTWERETYEQYF
15	few	TRBV12-3/TRBV12-4	TRBD2	TRBJ2-1	TGTGCCAGCAGCGAGAGGACTAGCGGGAGCAATGATCAGTTCTTC	CASSERTSGSNDQFF
15	many	TRBV11-1	-	TRBJ2-7	TGTGCCAGCAGCTTAACGACCCCTCCGGGCTACGAGCAGTACTTC	CASSLTTPPGYEQYF
13	many	TRBV29-1	TRBD2	TRBJ2-1	TGCAGCCATCTGGCGGGAGTTAGGAATGAGCAGTTCTTC	CSHLAGVRNEQFF
16	-	TRBV13	TRBD2	TRBJ2-3	TGTGCCAGCAGCATGATCCCGGGACTACAGACAGATACGCAGTATTTT	CASSMIPGLQTDTQYF
11	-	TRBV2	-	TRBJ2-4	TGTGCCAGCAGTGAACTGGAGATTCAGTACTTC	CASSELEIQYF
14	-	TRBV6-5	TRBD1	TRBJ1-1	TGTGCCAGCGGACAAGACAGGGCAAACACTGAAGCTTTCTTT	CASGQDRANTEAFF
15	-	TRBV4-3	-	TRBJ1-2	TGCGCCAGCAGGCCCGGGGCCCTAACCACCTATGGCTACACCTTC	CASRPGALTTYGYTF
12	once	TRBV11-3	-	TRBJ2-1	TGTGCCAGCTGCGAGACAGTCCCCGAGCAGTTCTTC	CASCETVPEQFF
15	-	TRBV6-5	-	TRBJ2-1	TGTGCCAGCAGTTATTGGGTAGTCAGGGGCGGTGAGCAGTTATTC	CASSYWVVRGGEQLF
16	few	TRBV13	TRBD1	TRBJ1-2	TGTGCCAGCAGCTTAGGGACAGGGGGCGGCATTTATGGCTACACCTTC	CASSLGTGGGIYGYTF
15	-	TRBV7-9	TRBD2	TRBJ2-3	TGTGCCAGTCCTCCCGTTAGCGGGAGTCCAGATACGCAGTATTTT	CASPPVSGSPDTQYF
13	-	TRBV6-5	-	TRBJ2-1	TGTGCCAGCAACTACCCCGGGTTCGATGAGCAGTTCTTC	CASNYPGFDEQFF
12	-	TRBV7-3	-	TRBJ2-3	TGTGCCAGCAGCTTTCGGGGAGATACGCAGTATTTT	CASSFRGDTQYF
15	many	TRBV12-3/TRBV12-4	TRBD2	TRBJ2-3	TGTGCCAGCAGTTTCCCGACTAGCGGGAAAGATACGCAGTATTTT	CASSFPTSGKDTQYF
15	-	TRBV6-6	-	TRBJ2-1	TGTGCCAGCAGTTACGTAGTGGGAGGCGCAGATGAGCAGTTCTTC	CASSYVVGGADEQFF
15	once	TRBV12-3/TRBV12-4	-	TRBJ1-5	TGTGCCAGCAGGGTGACAGGTGGGGTAAGGGAGCCCCAGCATTTT	CASRVTGGVREPQHF
14	once	TRBV6-5	-	TRBJ1-2	TGTGCCAACAGGCGAGAGCCGGGGGTCTATGGCTACACCTTC	CANRREPGVYGYTF
15	-	TRBV18	TRBD2	TRBJ2-1	TGTGCCAGCCATCCACTAGCGGGAGTAGACAATGAGCAGTTCTTC	CASHPLAGVDNEQFF
15	-	TRBV5-4	-	TRBJ2-2	TGTGCCAGCAGCTTTGCGTGGGGCGTCACCCGGGAGCTGTTTTTT	CASSFAWGVTRELFF
12	many	TRBV12-3/TRBV12-4	-	TRBJ2-7	TGTGCCAGCAGTCCGTCCACCTACGAGCAGTACTTC	CASSPSTYEQYF
14	-	TRBV13	TRBD2	TRBJ2-7	TGTGCCAGCGGCTCCAGTTGGGGAGGGAGCGAGCAGTACTTC	CASGSSWGGSEQYF
15	many	TRBV6-1	TRBD1	TRBJ2-5	TGTGCCAGCAGCCTGACAGGGGCCTACCAAGAGACCCAGTACTTC	CASSLTGAYQETQYF
16	few	TRBV24-1	TRBD2	TRBJ2-1	TGTGCCACCAGTGATAGTGACGGGAGGGCCTACAATGAGCAGTTCTTC	CATSDSDGRAYNEQFF
13	-	TRBV5-6	-	TRBJ1-2	TGTGCCAGCATAGACAGGATCACCTATGGCTACACCTTC	CASIDRITYGYTF
16	-	TRBV11-2	TRBD1	TRBJ2-1	TGTGCCAGTAGCTTACGGTGGGACAGCTCTTACAATGAGCAGTTCTTC	CASSLRWDSSYNEQFF
15	many	TRBV12-3/TRBV12-4	TRBD1	TRBJ1-1	TGTGCCAGCAGTCCGGACAGGGCAAAAGGAACTGAAGCTTTCTTT	CASSPDRAKGTEAFF
16	-	TRBV30	-	TRBJ2-3	TGTGCCTGGAGTGCTATCAGAGGGTCTAGCACAGATACGCAGTATTTT	CAWSAIRGSSTDTQYF
13	-	TRBV6-1	-	TRBJ1-3	TGTGCCAGCAGTGAGGACGGACGAAACACCATATATTTT	CASSEDGRNTIYF
14	many	TRBV11-3	-	TRBJ2-3	TGTGCCAGCAGCTTAGCCTTAGGGACAGATACGCAGTATTTT	CASSLALGTDTQYF
12	-	TRBV11-2	-	TRBJ2-1	TGTGCCAGCAACAGTATAGCAGATGAGCAGTTCTTC	CASNSIADEQFF
15	-	TRBV7-9	TRBD1	TRBJ2-1	TGTGCCAGCAGCCCCCAGGACAGGAATGGGAATGAGCAGTTCTTC	CASSPQDRNGNEQFF
14	-	TRBV6-1	-	TRBJ1-1	TGTGCCAGCAGTGGAACCCGGGCCAAAACTGAAGCTTTCTTT	CASSGTRAKTEAFF
14	few	TRBV29-1	-	TRBJ2-2	TGCAGCGTCAGGCGGGCGCAGAACACCTGGGAGCTGTTTTTT	CSVRRAQNTWELFF
13	-	TRBV6-1	-	TRBJ1-5	TGTGCCAGCACTGAGACAGGACATCAGCCCCAGCATTTT	CASTETGHQPQHF
14	-	TRBV10-1	-	TRBJ2-1	TGCGCCAGCAGTGAATATCAGGGATACAATGAGCAGTTCTTC	CASSEYQGYNEQFF
14	many	TRBV29-1	-	TRBJ2-3	TGCAGCGTTGCAGGGGTACGGGTCACAGATACGCAGTATTTT	CSVAGVRVTDTQYF
16	-	TRBV28	-	TRBJ2-1	TGTGCCAGCAGTTTCGCCGGGGGACCTTTGTACAATGAGCAGTTCTTC	CASSFAGGPLYNEQFF
14	-	TRBV6-2/TRBV6-3	TRBD1	TRBJ2-7	TGTGCCAGCAGTTTCACAGGGGATCCTTACGAGCAGTACTTC	CASSFTGDPYEQYF
15	-	TRBV4-2	TRBD2	TRBJ2-5	TGTGCTAGCAGCCTCGGGACTAGCGACAATGAGACCCAGTACTTC	CASSLGTSDNETQYF
18	few	TRBV7-8	TRBD2	TRBJ2-3	TGTGCCAGCAGCTTAGAGGTCGGACTAGCGGGAGGGGCAGATACGCAGTATTTT	CASSLEVGLAGGADTQYF
18	-	TRBV6-2/TRBV6-3	-	TRBJ1-1	TGTGCCAGCAGTTACGAGAGGGGGACATCCGTTTGGAACACTGAAGCTTTCTTT	CASSYERGTSVWNTEAFF
17	few	TRBV6-2/TRBV6-3	-	TRBJ2-1	TGTGCCAGCAGCCCCGTAAGGGGAAGCGGCTCCTACAATGAGCAGTTCTTC	CASSPVRGSGSYNEQFF
15	-	TRBV20-1	TRBD2	TRBJ2-3	TGCAGTGCTAGAGAGGGCGGGAGGGCCGTAGATACGCAGTATTTT	CSAREGGRAVDTQYF